This T cell receptor beta chain was sequenced for a study of PD-1 blockade in classical Hodgkin lymphoma. As for the study in general: Nivolumab was administered to patients intravenously at 3 mg/kg every 2 weeks.

Study outcomes and limitations: By C4D1, diversity of CD4+ TCRs had risen significantly, whereas that of CD8+ TCRs had not.

The germline V gene encodes CDR1 SGHVS and CDR2 FNYEAQ. V lost 5 bases to trimming and J lost 9 bases; unmatched junction nucleotides: 8. The CDR3 runs to 15 residues. About this clone itself: Its specificity is not known.

Relapses following autologous stem cell transplantation were seen in all patients, with brentuximab vedotin exposure varying. Generated by immunoSEQ multiplex PCR, the TCRdb table keeps only in-frame clones and is missing some. The sample includes nearly 60,000 clones, less than 95% of them seen just once. The rearrangement joins TRBV7-6 to TRBJ1-6, with 9 bases fitting TRBD1. The clonotype comes from a human donor with classical Hodgkin lymphoma. This material consisted of peripheral blood mononuclear cells (PBMCs), taken before the second cycle of nivolumab. Here the CDR3 DNA reads TGTGCCAGCAGCGTCGCGCGGGACAGGGCTTCACCCCTCCACTTT. Protein sequence: CASSVARDRASPLHF.